Shown below are 7 T cell receptor beta chains from a single sample sequenced in a study of tumor and adjacent non-tumor tissue in lung cancer. Three rounds of nested PCR, following a modified ARM-PCR protocol, produced the TCRbeta library. TCRdb used MiXCR to reprocess the multiplex PCR reads, holding one entry per CDR3 protein. The sample has 60,000 to 95,000 distinct CDR3 sequences; around four fifths are singletons. RNA was extracted from bulk tissue without any cell sorting. The sequencing sample was made of lung tumor tissue. The receptors derive from a woman aged 50 to 60 with non-small cell lung cancer.

Concerning this clonotype: This CDR3 is missing its conserved last phenylalanine or tryptophan, likely due to a read error. The V gene is TRBV6-1, the J gene TRBJ2-2; D not resolved. From germline, CDR1 is MNHNS and CDR2 SASEGT. V was cut by 4 bases and J by 12 bases, with 15 bases left in between. This CDR3 spans 13 amino acids. The CDR3 DNA reads as TGTGCCAGCAGTGGGACCCCTGATGGGAAGCTGTTTGTT. It encodes CASSGTPDGKLFV.

With regard to this clonotype: One junction end disagrees with the germline gene, perhaps due to a read error. This sequence joins TRBV4-1 and TRBJ2-1; 7 bases agree with TRBD2. CDR1 and CDR2 (germline): MGHRA, YSYEKL. The CDR3 length is 17 residues. CDR3 nucleotides: TGCGCCAGCAGTCAAGACGGGGGGACTGGCCTTTACAATGAGCAGTTCTTC. As protein: CASSQDGGTGLYNEQFF.

This clonotype showed up just a few times. The junction departs from the called germline gene at one end, perhaps through a read error. V gene TRBV29-1 combines with J gene TRBJ2-1, with D possibly matching TRBD2 (5 bases). This CDR3 contains 13 residues. Germline-derived CDR1 and CDR2 are SQVTM and ANQGSEA. CDR3 sequence reads: CSVLSGRNNELFF. As DNA, the CDR3 is TGCAGCGTTCTGAGTGGGAGAAACAATGAGCTGTTCTTC.

This clonotype occurred many times. The CDR3 nucleotides are TGCGCCAGCAGTGAGACCGGGACTAGCAATCAGCCCCAGCATTTT. This encodes CASSETGTSNQPQHF. The chain links TRBV10-2 to TRBJ1-5; TRBD1 might be the D (5 bases). Trimming removed 2 bases at V and 0 bases at J, with 8 bases between. The CDR3 consists of 15 residues. Looked up from germline, CDR1 is WSHSY and CDR2 is SAAADI.

There are a few counts of this clonotype. A junction end diverges from the germline sequence, so it may reflect a read error. The V gene is TRBV20-1, the J gene TRBJ1-2, with D unresolved. Germline CDR1 reads DFQATT; CDR2 reads SNEGSKA (reference sequence). The CDR3 is made up of 14 amino acids. CDR3 sequence reads: CSASSLGMLNGYTF. CDR3 in DNA: TGCAGTGCTAGTTCGCTGGGGATGTTAAATGGCTACACGTTC.

Details on this clonotype: The CDR3 ends on some other residue instead of the conserved phenylalanine or tryptophan, so this is likely a read error. The chain recombines TRBV12-3 or TRBV12-4 with TRBJ2-7; 7 nucleotides match TRBD2. The junction had 6 bases not matched to a gene; V was cut back by 1 base and J by 6 bases. CDR3 size: 14 residues. The CDR3 spells CASSLGGRDFEQYL. The CDR3 DNA reads as TGTGCCAGCAGTTTAGGCGGGAGAGACTTCGAGCAGTACTTA.

In regard to this clonotype: At one of its ends the junction is not consistent with the germline gene, which may arise from a read error. The chain is built from TRBV11-2 and TRBJ2-1; TRBD2 aligns across 9 bases. The germline gives CDR1 SGHAT, CDR2 FQNNGV. This CDR3 comprises 15 residues. The CDR3 bases are TGTGCCAGCAGCCCCCGGTCTAGCGGGGTGAGTGAGCAGTTCTTT. Its protein product is CASSPRSSGVSEQFF.